The source of this TCR beta chain is a study of PD-1 blockade in classical Hodgkin lymphoma. Time point: cycle 4 day 1 (C4D1), after 5 to 7 weeks of nivolumab. Every patient had relapsed following autologous stem cell transplantation, and cohorts differed in brentuximab vedotin exposure. Magnetic negative selection was used to purify CD4+ T cells from thawed PBMCs. General study results and limits: A reduction in baseline TCR diversity was reportedly seen in newly diagnosed patients relative to healthy donors. Patients were excluded if nivolumab began under 1 year after ASCT (the autologous transplant).

Some clones are missing from TCRdb's copy, which holds only in-frame ones; the method was immunoSEQ multiplex PCR. The sample has 4,000 to 6,000 clones, roughly 83% seen once. Worth noting for this clone: What it recognizes is unknown.

The V and J ends lost 5 bases and 5 bases respectively, with 12 bases between them. Germline V gives CDR1 MDHEN, CDR2 SYDVKM. This CDR3 region has 13 residues. The sample was CD4+ T cells from blood, taken before the fourth cycle of nivolumab. The sequence derives from a human donor with classical Hodgkin lymphoma. The chain recombines TRBV28 with TRBJ1-2; D unclear. The CDR3 region is CASSLGTAYGYTF. CDR3 coding DNA: TGTGCCAGCAGTCTCGGAACAGCATATGGCTACACCTTC.